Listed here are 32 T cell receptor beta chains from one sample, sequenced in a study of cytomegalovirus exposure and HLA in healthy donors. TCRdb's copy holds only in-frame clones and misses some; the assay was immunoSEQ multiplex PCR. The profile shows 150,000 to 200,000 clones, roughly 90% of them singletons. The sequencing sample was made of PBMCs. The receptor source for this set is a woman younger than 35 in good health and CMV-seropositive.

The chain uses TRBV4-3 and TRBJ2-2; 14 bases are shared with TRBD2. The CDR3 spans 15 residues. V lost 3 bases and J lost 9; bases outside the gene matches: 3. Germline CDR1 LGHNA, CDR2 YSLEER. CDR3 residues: CASSHGTSGSRELFF. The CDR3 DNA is TGCGCCAGCAGCCATGGGACTAGCGGGAGCCGGGAGCTGTTTTTT.

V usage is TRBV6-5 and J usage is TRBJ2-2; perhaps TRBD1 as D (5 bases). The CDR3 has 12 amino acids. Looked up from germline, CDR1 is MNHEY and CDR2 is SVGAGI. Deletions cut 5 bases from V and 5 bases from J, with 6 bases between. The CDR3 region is CASSKGTGELFF. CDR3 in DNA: TGTGCCAGCAGTAAGGGGACCGGGGAGCTGTTTTTT.

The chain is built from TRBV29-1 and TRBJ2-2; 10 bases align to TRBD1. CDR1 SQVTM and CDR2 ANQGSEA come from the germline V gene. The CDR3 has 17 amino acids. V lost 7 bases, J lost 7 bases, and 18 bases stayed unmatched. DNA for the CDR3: TGCAGCGCCGGAAGGGGAGACAGGGGGCGAGGGATCGGGGAGCTGTTTTTT. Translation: CSAGRGDRGRGIGELFF.

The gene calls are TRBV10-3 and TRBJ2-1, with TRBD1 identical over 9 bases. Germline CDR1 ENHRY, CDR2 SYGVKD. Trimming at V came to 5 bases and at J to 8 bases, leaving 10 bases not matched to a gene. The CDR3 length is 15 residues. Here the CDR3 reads CAISRSGQGIDEQFF. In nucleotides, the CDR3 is TGTGCCATCAGTCGATCCGGACAGGGGATCGATGAGCAGTTCTTC.

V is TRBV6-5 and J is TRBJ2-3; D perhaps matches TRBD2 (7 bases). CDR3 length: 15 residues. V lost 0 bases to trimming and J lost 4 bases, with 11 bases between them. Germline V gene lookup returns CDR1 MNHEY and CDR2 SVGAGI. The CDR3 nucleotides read TGTGCCAGCAGTTACTCCACAGGGAGGGCAGATACGCAGTATTTT. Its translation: CASSYSTGRADTQYF.

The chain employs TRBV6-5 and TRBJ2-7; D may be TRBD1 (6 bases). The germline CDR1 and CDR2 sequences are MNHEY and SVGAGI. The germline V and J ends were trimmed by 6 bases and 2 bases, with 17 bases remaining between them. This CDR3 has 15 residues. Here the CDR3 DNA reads TGTGCCAGCAGACCACAGGGCTTGCGGACCTACGAGCAGTACTTC. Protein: CASRPQGLRTYEQYF.

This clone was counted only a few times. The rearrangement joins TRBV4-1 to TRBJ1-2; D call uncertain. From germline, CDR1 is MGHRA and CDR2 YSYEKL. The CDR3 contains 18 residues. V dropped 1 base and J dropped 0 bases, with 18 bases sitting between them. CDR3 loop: CASSQGGSMGRANYGYTF. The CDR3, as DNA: TGCGCCAGCAGCCAAGGGGGATCTATGGGGAGGGCTAACTATGGCTACACCTTC.

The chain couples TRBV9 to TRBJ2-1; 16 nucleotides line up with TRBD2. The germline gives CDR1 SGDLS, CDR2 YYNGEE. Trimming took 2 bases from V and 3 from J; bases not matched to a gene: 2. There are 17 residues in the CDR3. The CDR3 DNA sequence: TGTGCCAGCAGCGTGGGGACTAGCGGGAGGGTCTACAATGAGCAGTTCTTC. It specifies CASSVGTSGRVYNEQFF.

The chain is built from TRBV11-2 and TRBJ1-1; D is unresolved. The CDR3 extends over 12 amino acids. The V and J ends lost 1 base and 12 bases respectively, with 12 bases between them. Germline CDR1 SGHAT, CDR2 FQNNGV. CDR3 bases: TGTGCCAGCAGCTTAGCGGGGAGGGAGACTTTCTTT. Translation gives CASSLAGRETFF.

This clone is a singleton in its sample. The CDR3 DNA reads as TGTGCCAGCACCCGGCCGCAGGGGATGAACACTGAAGCTTTCTTT. It specifies CASTRPQGMNTEAFF. The chain has TRBV21-1 and TRBJ1-1; the table names TRBD1, a call not compared with the DNA. TRBV21-1 represents a pseudogene. The CDR3 totals 15 residues.

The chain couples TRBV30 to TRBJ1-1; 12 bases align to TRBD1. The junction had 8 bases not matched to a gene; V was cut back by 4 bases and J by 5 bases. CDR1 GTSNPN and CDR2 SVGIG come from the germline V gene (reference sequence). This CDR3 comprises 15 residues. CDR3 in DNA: TGTGCCTGGAAACCGGGACAGGGGGCGCGAACTGAAGCTTTCTTT. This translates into CAWKPGQGARTEAFF.

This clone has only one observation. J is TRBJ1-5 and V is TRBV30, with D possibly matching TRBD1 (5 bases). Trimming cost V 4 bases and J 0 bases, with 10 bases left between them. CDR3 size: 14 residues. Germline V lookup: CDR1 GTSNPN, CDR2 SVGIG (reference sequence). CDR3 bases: TGTGCCTGGAATAGGGGTTATAGCAATCAGCCCCAGCATTTT. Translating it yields CAWNRGYSNQPQHF.

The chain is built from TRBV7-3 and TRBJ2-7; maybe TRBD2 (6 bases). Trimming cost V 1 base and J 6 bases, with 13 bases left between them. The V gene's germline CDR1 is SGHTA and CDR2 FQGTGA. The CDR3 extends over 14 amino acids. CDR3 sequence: CASSLMPGLREQYF. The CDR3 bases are TGTGCCAGCAGCTTAATGCCGGGACTGCGCGAGCAGTACTTC.

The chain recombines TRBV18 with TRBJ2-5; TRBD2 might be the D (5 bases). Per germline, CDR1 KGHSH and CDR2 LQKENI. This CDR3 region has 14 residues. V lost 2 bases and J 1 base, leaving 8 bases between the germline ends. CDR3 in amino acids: CASSPLASQETQYF. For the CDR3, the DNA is TGTGCCAGCTCACCATTAGCGAGCCAAGAGACCCAGTACTTC.

DNA for the CDR3: TGTGCCAGCAGTTTTTCTAGCGGTAAAACAGATACGCAGTATTTT. Translated, it gives CASSFSSGKTDTQYF. The J gene is TRBJ2-3, the V gene TRBV28; 7 bases fit TRBD2. This CDR3 is 15 amino acids long. Germline V CDR1 and CDR2: MDHEN, SYDVKM. The J segment lost 3 bases and the V segment lost 3 bases, leaving 6 bases of the junction unmatched.

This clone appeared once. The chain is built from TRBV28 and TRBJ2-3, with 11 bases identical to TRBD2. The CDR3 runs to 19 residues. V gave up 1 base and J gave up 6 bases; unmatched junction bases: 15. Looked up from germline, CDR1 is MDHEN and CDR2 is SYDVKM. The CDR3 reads CASSLLSGLAGGRRDTQYF. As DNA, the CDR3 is TGTGCCAGCAGTTTATTGAGCGGGCTAGCGGGAGGTCGGCGGGATACGCAGTATTTT.

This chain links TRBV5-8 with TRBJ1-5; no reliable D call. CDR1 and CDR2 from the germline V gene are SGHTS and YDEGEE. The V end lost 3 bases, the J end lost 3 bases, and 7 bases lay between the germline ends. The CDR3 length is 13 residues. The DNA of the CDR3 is TGTGCCAGCAGCTGGGCATTCAATCAGCCCCAGCATTTT. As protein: CASSWAFNQPQHF.

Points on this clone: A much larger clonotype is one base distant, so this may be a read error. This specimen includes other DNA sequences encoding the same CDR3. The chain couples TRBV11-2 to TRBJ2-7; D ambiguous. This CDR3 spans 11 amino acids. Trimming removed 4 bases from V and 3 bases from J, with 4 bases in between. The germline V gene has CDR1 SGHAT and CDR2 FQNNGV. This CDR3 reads CASSSGYEQYF. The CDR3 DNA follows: TGTGCCAGCAGCTCAGGCTACGAGCAGTACTTC. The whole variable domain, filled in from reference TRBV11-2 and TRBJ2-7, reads EAGVAQSPRYKIIEKRQSVAFWCNPISGHATLYWYQQILGQGPKLLIQFQNNGVVDDSQLPKDRFSAERLKGVDSTLKIQPAKLEDSAVYLCASSSGYEQYFGPGTRLTVT.

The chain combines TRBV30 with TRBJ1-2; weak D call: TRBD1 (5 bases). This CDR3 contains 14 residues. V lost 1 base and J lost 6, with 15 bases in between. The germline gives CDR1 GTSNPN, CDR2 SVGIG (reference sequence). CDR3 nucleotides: TGTGCCTGGAGTGAAGGCGGTGGGGCCCATGGCTACACCTTC. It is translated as CAWSEGGGAHGYTF.

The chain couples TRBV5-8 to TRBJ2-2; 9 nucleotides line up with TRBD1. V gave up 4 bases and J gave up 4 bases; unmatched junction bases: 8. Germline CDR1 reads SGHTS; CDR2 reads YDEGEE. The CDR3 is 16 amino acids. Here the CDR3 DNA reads TGTGCCAGCAGCCCCGGGACAGGGAAGGGCACCGGGGAGCTGTTTTTT. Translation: CASSPGTGKGTGELFF.

CDR3 in amino acids: CASSLGQGAGQPQHF. CDR3 nucleotides: TGTGCCAGCAGTTTGGGACAGGGGGCAGGTCAGCCCCAGCATTTT. V gene TRBV28 combines with J gene TRBJ1-5; 12 nucleotides align to TRBD1. CDR3 length: 15 amino acids. CDR1 and CDR2 (germline): MDHEN, SYDVKM. The V segment lost 3 bases and the J segment 6 bases; nucleotides outside the gene matches: 3. Complete variable domain (other parts from reference TRBV28 and TRBJ1-5): DVKVTQSSRYLVKRTGEKVFLECVQDMDHENMFWYRQDPGLGLRLIYFSYDVKMKEKGDIPEGYSVSREKKERFSLILESASTNQTSMYLCASSLGQGAGQPQHFGDGTRLSIL.

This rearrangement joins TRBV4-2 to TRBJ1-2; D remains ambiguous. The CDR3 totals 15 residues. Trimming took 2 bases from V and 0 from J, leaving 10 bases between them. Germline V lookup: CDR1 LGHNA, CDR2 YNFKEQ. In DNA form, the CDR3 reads TGTGCCAGCAGCCAATTGTCACCTACTAACTATGGCTACACCTTC. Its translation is CASSQLSPTNYGYTF.

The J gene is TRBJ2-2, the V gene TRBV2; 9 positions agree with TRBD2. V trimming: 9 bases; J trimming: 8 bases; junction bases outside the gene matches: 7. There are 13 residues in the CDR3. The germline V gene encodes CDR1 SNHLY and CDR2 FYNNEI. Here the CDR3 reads CARTVTSGGELFF. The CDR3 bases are TGTGCCAGAACCGTGACTAGCGGTGGGGAGCTGTTTTTT.

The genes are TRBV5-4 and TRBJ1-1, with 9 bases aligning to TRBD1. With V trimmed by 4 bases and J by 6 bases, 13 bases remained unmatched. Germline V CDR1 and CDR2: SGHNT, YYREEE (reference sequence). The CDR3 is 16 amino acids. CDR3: CASSRGIQGAGPEAFF. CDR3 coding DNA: TGTGCCAGCAGCCGAGGAATACAGGGGGCTGGACCTGAAGCTTTCTTT.

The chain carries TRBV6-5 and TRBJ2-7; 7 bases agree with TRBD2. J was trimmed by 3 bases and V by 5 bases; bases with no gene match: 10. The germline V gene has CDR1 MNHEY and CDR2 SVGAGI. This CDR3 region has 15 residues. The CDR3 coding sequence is TGTGCCAGCAGTCCGACGAGGACGGGAGGCTACGAGCAGTACTTC. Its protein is CASSPTRTGGYEQYF.

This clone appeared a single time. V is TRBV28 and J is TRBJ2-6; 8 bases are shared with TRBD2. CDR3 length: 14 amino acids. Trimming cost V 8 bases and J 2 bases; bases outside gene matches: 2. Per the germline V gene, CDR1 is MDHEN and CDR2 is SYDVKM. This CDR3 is CASSGGPGANVLTF. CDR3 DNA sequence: TGTGCCAGCTCGGGGGGGCCTGGGGCCAACGTCCTGACTTTC.

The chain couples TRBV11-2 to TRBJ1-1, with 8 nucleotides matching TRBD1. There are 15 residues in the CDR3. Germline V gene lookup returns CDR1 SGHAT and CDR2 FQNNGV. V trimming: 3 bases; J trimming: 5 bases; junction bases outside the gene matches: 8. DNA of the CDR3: TGTGCCAGCAGCTTTACAGGGGGGTTCGGTACTGAAGCTTTCTTT. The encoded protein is CASSFTGGFGTEAFF.

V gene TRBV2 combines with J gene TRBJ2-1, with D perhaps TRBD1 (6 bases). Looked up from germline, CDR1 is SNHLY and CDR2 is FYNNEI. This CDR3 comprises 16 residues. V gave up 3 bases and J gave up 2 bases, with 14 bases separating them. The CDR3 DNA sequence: TGTGCCAGCAGTGATATATTGTCAGGGGCCTACAATGAGCAGTTCTTC. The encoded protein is CASSDILSGAYNEQFF.

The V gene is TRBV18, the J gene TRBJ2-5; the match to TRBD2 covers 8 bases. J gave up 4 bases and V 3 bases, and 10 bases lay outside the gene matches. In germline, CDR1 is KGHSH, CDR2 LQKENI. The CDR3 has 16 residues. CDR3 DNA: TGTGCCAGCTCACCGGAGGTACTAGCGGCCCGAGAGACCCAGTACTTC. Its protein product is CASSPEVLAARETQYF.

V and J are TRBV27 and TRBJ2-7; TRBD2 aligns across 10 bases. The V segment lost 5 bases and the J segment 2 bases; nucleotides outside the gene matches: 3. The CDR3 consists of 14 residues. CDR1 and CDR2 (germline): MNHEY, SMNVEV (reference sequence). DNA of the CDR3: TGTGCCAGCAGTATGGGACTAGCGACCTACGAGCAGTACTTC. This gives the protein CASSMGLATYEQYF.

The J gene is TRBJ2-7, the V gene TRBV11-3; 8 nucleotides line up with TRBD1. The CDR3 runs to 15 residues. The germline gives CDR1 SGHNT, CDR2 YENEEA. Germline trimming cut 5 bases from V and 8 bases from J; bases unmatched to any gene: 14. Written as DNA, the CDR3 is TGTGCCAGCAGCCCCCGGACAGGGACCACTACGAAGCAGTACTTC. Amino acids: CASSPRTGTTTKQYF. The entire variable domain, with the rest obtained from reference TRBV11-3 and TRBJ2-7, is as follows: EAGVVQSPRYKIIEKKQPVAFWCNPISGHNTLYWYLQNLGQGPELLIRYENEEAVDDSQLPKDRFSAERLKGVDSTLKIQPAELGDSAVYLCASSPRTGTTTKQYFGPGTRLTVT.

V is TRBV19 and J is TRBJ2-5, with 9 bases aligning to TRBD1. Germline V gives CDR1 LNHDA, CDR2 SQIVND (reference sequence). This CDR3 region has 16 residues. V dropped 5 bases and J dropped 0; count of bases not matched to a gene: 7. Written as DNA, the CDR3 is TGTGCCAGTAGTCCGGGACAGGGAAAGAACCAAGAGACCCAGTACTTC. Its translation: CASSPGQGKNQETQYF.